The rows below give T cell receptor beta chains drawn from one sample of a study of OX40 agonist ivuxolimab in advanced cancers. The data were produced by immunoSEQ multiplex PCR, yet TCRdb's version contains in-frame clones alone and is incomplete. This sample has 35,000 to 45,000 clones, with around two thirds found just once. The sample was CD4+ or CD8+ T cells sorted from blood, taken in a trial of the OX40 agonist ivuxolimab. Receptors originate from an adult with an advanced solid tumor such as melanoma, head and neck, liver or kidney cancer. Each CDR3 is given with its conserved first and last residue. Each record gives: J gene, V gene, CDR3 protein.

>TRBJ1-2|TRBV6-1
CASSGLFGQETANYGYTF
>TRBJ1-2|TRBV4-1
CASSPRWGYGYTF
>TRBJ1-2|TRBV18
CASSPNGGHTGDYGYTF
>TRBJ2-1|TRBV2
CASQLSSNNEQFF
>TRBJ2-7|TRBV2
CASTDYYEQYF
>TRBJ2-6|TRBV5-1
CASSLEAVRGGANVLTF
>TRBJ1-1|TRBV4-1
CASSQLAGTLNTEAFF
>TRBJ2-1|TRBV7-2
CASSLAQANHNEQFF
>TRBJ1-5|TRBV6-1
CASSVSGYSQPQHF
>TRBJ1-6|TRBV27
CASRKGDGSSYNSPLHF
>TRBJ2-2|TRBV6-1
CASSGETSGGRELFF
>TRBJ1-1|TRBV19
CASSIDRLGANEAFF
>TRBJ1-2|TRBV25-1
CASSEGFGDRGFYGYTF
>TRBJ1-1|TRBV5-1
CASSLVRGRITNTEAFF
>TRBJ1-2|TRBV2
CASSERPRSYTF
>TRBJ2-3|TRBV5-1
CASSWGAASTDTQYF
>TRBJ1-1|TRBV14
CASRNLGGEAFF
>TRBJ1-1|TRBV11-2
CASSVFGNTEAFF
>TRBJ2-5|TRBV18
CASSRRWVQETQYF
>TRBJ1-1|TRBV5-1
CASSASMNTEAFF
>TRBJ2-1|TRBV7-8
CASSLGTVNEQFF
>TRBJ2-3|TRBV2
CASSEGSGTNQDTQYF
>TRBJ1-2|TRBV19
CASSLQGAIGYTF
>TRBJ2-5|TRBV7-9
CASTISGGPQETQYF
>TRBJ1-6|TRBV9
CASSVGSGANSPLHF
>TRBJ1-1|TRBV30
CAWRLRSTEAFF
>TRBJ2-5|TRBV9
CASSPTSGGVETQYF
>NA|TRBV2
CASSAGASSYEQYF
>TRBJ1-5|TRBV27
CASSLVRANQPQHF
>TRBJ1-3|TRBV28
CASSLIRNSGNTIYF
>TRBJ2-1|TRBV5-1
CASSVDRWGENEQFF
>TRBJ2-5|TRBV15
CATSRGGAGLQETQYF
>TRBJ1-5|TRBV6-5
CASRRTVDSNQPQHF
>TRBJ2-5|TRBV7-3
CASSLRGAARETQYF
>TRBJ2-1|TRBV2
CASSENGGAYNEQFF
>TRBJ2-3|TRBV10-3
CAISSDQAPDTQYF
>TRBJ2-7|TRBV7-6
CASSLRTGNYEQYF
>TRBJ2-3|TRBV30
CAWSVQPMGDTQYF
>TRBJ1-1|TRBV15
CATVTGFTEAFF
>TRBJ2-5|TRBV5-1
CASSLSRGVRETQYF
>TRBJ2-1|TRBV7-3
CASSLTGLDDEQFF